These 9 T cell receptor beta chains originate from one sample sequenced in a study of T cell changes during pregnancy in multiple sclerosis. The table came from immunoSEQ multiplex PCR; TCRdb's copy has only in-frame clones and leaves some out. The sample has some 100,000 clones; approximately 94% are singletons. The specimen was peripheral blood, collected before pregnancy. The receptors were sampled from a female donor with multiple sclerosis, enrolled in a pregnancy study.

The chain recombines TRBV6-5 with TRBJ2-1, with D uncertain. Germline CDR1 MNHEY, CDR2 SVGAGI. The V gene lost 3 bases and the J gene lost 8 bases, with 5 bases spanning the gap. The CDR3 length is 11 residues. The CDR3 is CASSYIDEQFF. CDR3 nucleotide sequence: TGTGCCAGCAGTTATATCGATGAGCAGTTCTTC.

V gene TRBV19 combines with J gene TRBJ2-7; 9 bases agree with TRBD1. This CDR3 has 14 residues. V gave up 5 bases and J gave up 2 bases; unmatched junction bases: 4. Germline CDR1 reads LNHDA; CDR2 reads SQIVND (reference sequence). CDR3 sequence: CASSYGTGTYEQYF. Here the CDR3 DNA reads TGTGCCAGTAGTTATGGGACAGGGACCTACGAGCAGTACTTC.

J is TRBJ2-2 and V is TRBV28, with D possibly TRBD1 on 5 matching bases. Trimming shortened V by 3 bases and J by 1 base, and 9 bases separated the two germline ends. CDR1 and CDR2 (germline): MDHEN, SYDVKM. The CDR3 runs 15 residues. CDR3 protein: CASSLTARNTGELFF. In nucleotides, the CDR3 is TGTGCCAGCAGTTTGACAGCTCGGAACACCGGGGAGCTGTTTTTT.

The gene calls are TRBV28 and TRBJ2-5; the D is unclear. The CDR3 has 17 amino acids. Trimming shortened V by 5 bases and J by 1 base, and 20 bases separated the two germline ends. The germline V gene has CDR1 MDHEN and CDR2 SYDVKM. DNA of the CDR3: TGTGCCAGCAGTCCCCTCTTAGGAGAGTACTCCCAAGAGACCCAGTACTTC. Amino acids: CASSPLLGEYSQETQYF.

The chain carries TRBV9 and TRBJ1-4; tentative D call: TRBD1 (5 bases). Trimming cost V 8 bases and J 8 bases, with 19 bases left between them. Germline V gene data show CDR1 as SGDLS and CDR2 as YYNGEE. This CDR3 has 14 residues. The CDR3, as DNA: TGTGCCAGTTCACACCGGCTATCAGGGGAAAAACTGTTTTTT. Amino acid sequence: CASSHRLSGEKLFF.

The rearrangement joins TRBV27 to TRBJ2-2, with D possibly matching TRBD2 (5 bases). Germline V gene lookup returns CDR1 MNHEY and CDR2 SMNVEV (reference sequence). Trimming removed 6 bases from V and 3 bases from J, with 14 bases in between. The CDR3 runs to 15 residues. CDR3 region: CASSLLVSYTGELFF. CDR3 coding DNA: TGTGCCAGCAGCTTACTAGTTTCATACACCGGGGAGCTGTTTTTT.

This chain connects TRBV7-9 to TRBJ2-1; D gene ambiguous. Looked up from germline, CDR1 is SEHNR and CDR2 is FQNEAQ (reference sequence). This CDR3 is built from 13 residues. V was pared by 1 base and J by 6 bases, with 7 bases between. Written as DNA, the CDR3 is TGTGCCAGCAGCTTAGGGCTCGTCAATGAGCAGTTCTTC. It yields the protein CASSLGLVNEQFF.

This rearrangement joins TRBV7-6 to TRBJ2-1; 9 bases match TRBD2. V was clipped by 6 bases and J by 4 bases; unmatched bases: 10. Germline CDR1 SGHVS, CDR2 FNYEAQ. This CDR3 has 16 residues. This chain's CDR3 is CASSQTASGAYNEQFF. The CDR3 DNA is TGTGCCAGCAGTCAAACCGCTAGCGGGGCTTACAATGAGCAGTTCTTC.

V gene TRBV27 combines with J gene TRBJ1-2; D is unclear. Germline CDR1 reads MNHEY; CDR2 reads SMNVEV (reference sequence). The CDR3 spans 13 residues. Trimming took 10 bases from V and 7 from J, leaving 19 bases between them. CDR3 residues: CAKTRRSTSGYTF. The CDR3 region has the DNA TGTGCCAAGACACGAAGGTCGACCTCTGGCTACACCTTC.